The rows below give T cell receptor beta chains drawn from one sample of a study of blood T cell repertoires in COVID-19. Profiling relied on immunoSEQ multiplex PCR, and the TCRdb table lists in-frame clones only, not all of them. Among fewer than 150,000 clones listed, around three quarters were seen once. Source material: peripheral blood. These receptors were taken from a man aged 70-80 years with acute or convalescent COVID-19. Each CDR3 is given with its conserved first and last residue. A D gene is named only where the DNA matches it firmly. A clone size is listed for some rows: how often the clone was seen (once, few, many), or a class if it is expanded.

cdr3_nt cdr3_aa clone_size j_call v_call d_call
TGTGCCAGCAGCGTATACGCCGGGACAGGGACCTACGAGCAGTACTTC CASSVYAGTGTYEQYF - TRBJ2-7 TRBV9 TRBD1
TGTGCCAGCAGCTTAAGTATGAGTTTTCAGCCCCAGCATTTT CASSLSMSFQPQHF - TRBJ1-5 TRBV5-6 -
TGTGCCATCAGTGGTCAGGAGGGTAACTATGGCTACACCTTC CAISGQEGNYGYTF - TRBJ1-2 TRBV10-3 -
TGTGCCAGCAGCTTATCGGAGTACAATGAGCAGTTCTTC CASSLSEYNEQFF once TRBJ2-1 TRBV11-2 -
TGTGCCAGCAGCTTTCCCGGGGCAGGGGGAGAGACCCAGTACTTC CASSFPGAGGETQYF - TRBJ2-5 TRBV5-5 TRBD1
TGCAGCGTTGAAGGGGAACAGGGTTATGGCTACACCTTC CSVEGEQGYGYTF - TRBJ1-2 TRBV29-1 -
TGTGCCAGTAGCCCAGGACTAGCGGGAGGGTTCACCGGGGAGCTGTTTTTT CASSPGLAGGFTGELFF - TRBJ2-2 TRBV19 TRBD2
TGTGCCAGCAGCTTAGCGCCAGCAACTAATGAAAAACTGTTTTTT CASSLAPATNEKLFF - TRBJ1-4 TRBV7-6 -
TGTGCCAGCAGCTTAGCTGGGGCTACTGAAGCTTTCTTT CASSLAGATEAFF - TRBJ1-1 TRBV7-9 -
TGTGCCAGCAGCGTAGCTACGATGTGGGAACAGGGGCGCTTACTTAGCAATCAGCCCCAGCATTTT CASSVATMWEQGRLLSNQPQHF - TRBJ1-5 TRBV9 TRBD1
TGTGCCAGCAGCTCTGGCCCCTATGGCTACACCTTC CASSSGPYGYTF - TRBJ1-2 TRBV11-3 -
TGTGCCTGGAGCGGGACTGACTACAATGAGCAGTTCTTC CAWSGTDYNEQFF - TRBJ2-1 TRBV30 -
TGTGCCAGCAGCCCGGGACAGGGGGCTACCGGGGAGCTGTTTTTT CASSPGQGATGELFF - TRBJ2-2 TRBV5-6 TRBD1
TGCAGCGTTTCCCAAACAGGGGTAGGAACTGGAAACACCATATATTTT CSVSQTGVGTGNTIYF - TRBJ1-3 TRBV29-1 TRBD1
TGTGCTAGTGGTTTGTCGAGGACTAGCGGGGTTGCTGAGCAGTTCTTC CASGLSRTSGVAEQFF - TRBJ2-1 TRBV12-5 TRBD2
TGTGCCAGCAGCTTGCAGGGGACGGAGACCCAGTACTTC CASSLQGTETQYF - TRBJ2-5 TRBV9 -
TGTGCCAGCTCACCACCGGGACTAGCGGGAGATACGCAGTATTTT CASSPPGLAGDTQYF few TRBJ2-3 TRBV18 TRBD2